The present entry profiles one T cell receptor (beta chain) with its context. As processed by the authors: Nucleated cell counts were estimated from reference gene primer amplification. The data were produced by immunoSEQ multiplex PCR, yet TCRdb's version contains in-frame clones alone and is incomplete. That table supplies the V and J calls and clone size; D and trimming were determined from the DNA. The sample includes tens of thousands of clones, around 87% of them seen just once. This sample is part of a study of blood T cell repertoires in COVID-19. Overall study: Acute and convalescent COVID-19 specimens originated in the United States, Italy and Spain. T cells, B-cell-depleted T cells, or PBMCs provided the cDNA or gDNA that served as material.

V lost 5 bases, J lost 4 bases, and 16 bases lay in between. Germline CDR1 and CDR2: LNHDA and SQIVND (reference sequence). The CDR3 runs to 15 residues. The clonotype was recovered from a woman between 45 and 65 years old with active or convalescent COVID-19. V and J are TRBV19 and TRBJ2-3, with a weak D call TRBD1 (6 bases). The sequenced sample was peripheral blood. The CDR3 DNA is TGTGCCAGTAGTTCATTCAGGGGCAGGGCAGATACGCAGTATTTT. Encoded protein: CASSSFRGRADTQYF.